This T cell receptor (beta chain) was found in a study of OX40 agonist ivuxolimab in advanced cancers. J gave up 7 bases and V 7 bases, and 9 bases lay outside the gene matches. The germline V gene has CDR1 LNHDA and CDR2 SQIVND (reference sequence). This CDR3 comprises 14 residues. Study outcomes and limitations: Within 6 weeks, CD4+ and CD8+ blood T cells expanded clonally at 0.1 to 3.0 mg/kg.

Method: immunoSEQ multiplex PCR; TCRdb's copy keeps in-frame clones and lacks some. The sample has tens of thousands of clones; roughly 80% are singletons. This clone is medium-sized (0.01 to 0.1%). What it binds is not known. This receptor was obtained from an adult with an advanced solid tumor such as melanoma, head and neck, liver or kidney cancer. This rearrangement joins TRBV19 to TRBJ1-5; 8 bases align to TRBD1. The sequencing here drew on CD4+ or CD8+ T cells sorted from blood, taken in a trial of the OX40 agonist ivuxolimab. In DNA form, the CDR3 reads TGTGCCAGTAACCCTCAGGGGGCATGGCAGCCCCAGCATTTT. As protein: CASNPQGAWQPQHF.